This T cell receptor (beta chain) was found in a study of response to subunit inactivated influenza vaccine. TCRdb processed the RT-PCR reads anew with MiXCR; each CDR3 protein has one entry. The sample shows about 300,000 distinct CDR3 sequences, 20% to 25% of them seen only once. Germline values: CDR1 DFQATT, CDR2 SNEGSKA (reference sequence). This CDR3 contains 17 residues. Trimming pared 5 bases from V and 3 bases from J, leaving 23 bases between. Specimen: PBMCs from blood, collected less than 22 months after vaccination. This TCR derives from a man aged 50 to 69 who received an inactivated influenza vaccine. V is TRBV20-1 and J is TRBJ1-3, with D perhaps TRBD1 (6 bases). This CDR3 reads CSARDPRDNMFGNTIYF. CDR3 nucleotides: TGCAGTGCTCGCGACCCTAGGGACAATATGTTTGGAAACACCATATATTTT.